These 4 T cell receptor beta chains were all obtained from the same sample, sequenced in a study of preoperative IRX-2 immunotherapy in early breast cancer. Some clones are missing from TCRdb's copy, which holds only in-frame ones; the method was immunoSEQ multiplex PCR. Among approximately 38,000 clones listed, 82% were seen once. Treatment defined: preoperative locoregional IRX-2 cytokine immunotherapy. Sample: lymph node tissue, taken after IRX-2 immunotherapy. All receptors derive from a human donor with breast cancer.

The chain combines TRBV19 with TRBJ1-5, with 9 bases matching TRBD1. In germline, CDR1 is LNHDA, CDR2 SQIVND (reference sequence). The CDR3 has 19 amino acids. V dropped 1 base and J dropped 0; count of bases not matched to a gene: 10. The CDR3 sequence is CASSIVSGTGKGSNQPQHF. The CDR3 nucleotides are TGTGCCAGTAGTATAGTTTCAGGGACAGGGAAGGGTAGCAATCAGCCCCAGCATTTT.

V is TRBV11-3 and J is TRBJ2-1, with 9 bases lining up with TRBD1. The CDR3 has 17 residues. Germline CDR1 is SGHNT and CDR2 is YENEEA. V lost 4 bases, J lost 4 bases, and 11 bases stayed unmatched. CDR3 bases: TGTGCCAGCAGCTCGGGACAGGGTGTGGTGATATACAATGAGCAGTTCTTC. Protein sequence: CASSSGQGVVIYNEQFF.

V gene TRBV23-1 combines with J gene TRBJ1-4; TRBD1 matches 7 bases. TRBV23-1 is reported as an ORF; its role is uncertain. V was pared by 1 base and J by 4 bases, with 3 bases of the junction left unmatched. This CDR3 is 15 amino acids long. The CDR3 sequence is CASSQWGQRNEKLFF. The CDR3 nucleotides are TGCGCCAGCAGTCAATGGGGACAGCGTAATGAAAAACTGTTTTTT.

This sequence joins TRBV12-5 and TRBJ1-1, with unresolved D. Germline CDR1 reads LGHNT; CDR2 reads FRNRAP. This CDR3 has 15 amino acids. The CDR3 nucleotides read TGTGCCAGCACCTTGTCCATGCCTATGAACACTGAAGCTTTCTTT. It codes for CASTLSMPMNTEAFF.